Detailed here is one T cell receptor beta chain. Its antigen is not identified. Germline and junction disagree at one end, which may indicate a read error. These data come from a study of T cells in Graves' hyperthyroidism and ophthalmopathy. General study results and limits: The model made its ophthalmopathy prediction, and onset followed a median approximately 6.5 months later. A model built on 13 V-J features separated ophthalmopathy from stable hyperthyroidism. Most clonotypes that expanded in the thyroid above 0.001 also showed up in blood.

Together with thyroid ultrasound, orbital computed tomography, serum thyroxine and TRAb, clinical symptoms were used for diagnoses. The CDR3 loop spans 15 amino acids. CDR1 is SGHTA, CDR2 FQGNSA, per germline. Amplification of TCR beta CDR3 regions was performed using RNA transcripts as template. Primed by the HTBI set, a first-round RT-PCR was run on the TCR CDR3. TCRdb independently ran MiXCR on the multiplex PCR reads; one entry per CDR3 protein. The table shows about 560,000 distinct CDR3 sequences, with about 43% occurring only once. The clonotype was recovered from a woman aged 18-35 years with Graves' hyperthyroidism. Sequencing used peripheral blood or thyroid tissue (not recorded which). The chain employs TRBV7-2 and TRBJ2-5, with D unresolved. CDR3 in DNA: TGCGCCAGCAGCCTCCGTTGGGCAGACCAAGGGACCCAGTACTTC. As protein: CASSLRWADQGTQYF.